The 32 T cell receptor beta chains given below trace back to one sample, sequenced in a study of identifying expanded T cells in peripheral blood (dated by TCRdb to 2018 to 2020). The library was made by the immunoSEQ multiplex PCR assay. TCRdb provides this immuneACCESS table in a form limited to in-frame rearrangements. Some clones are lacking; in checked studies, under half of them reflect an unresolved V gene, and why the rest are absent is not known. The sample table contains tens of thousands of clones; only one count was recorded for around nine tenths of them. Around 2.8% of the sample lies in the top ten. Sample: blood. The source is a person aged 18-69 years in good health.

V and J are TRBV5-1 and TRBJ2-3; D is ambiguous. V was trimmed by 0 bases and J by 2 bases, leaving 7 bases between them. Germline-derived CDR1 and CDR2 are SGHRS and YFSETQ. This CDR3 contains 14 residues. The CDR3 nucleotides are TGCGCCAGCAGCTTGGCCCCCGTCACAGATACGCAGTATTTT. Amino acid sequence: CASSLAPVTDTQYF.

The chain couples TRBV30 to TRBJ2-2; the D is unclear. CDR3 length: 15 residues. Per germline, CDR1 GTSNPN and CDR2 SVGIG (reference sequence). Trimming stripped 2 bases from V and 1 base from J, with 11 bases between. CDR3 DNA sequence: TGTGCCTGGAGTTTGGTGAGCCGGAACACCGGGGAGCTGTTTTTT. Protein sequence: CAWSLVSRNTGELFF.

The CDR3 coding sequence is TGTGCCAGCATCTCTAGGGAGACCCAGTACTTC. Translated, it gives CASISRETQYF. The rearrangement joins TRBV9 to TRBJ2-5; no reliable D call. Between the trimmed V and J ends, which lost 6 bases and 5 bases, there was a span of 8 bases. The CDR3 spans 11 residues. CDR1 SGDLS and CDR2 YYNGEE come from the germline V gene.

This sequence joins TRBV25-1 and TRBJ2-3, with unresolved D. Germline V lookup: CDR1 MGHDK, CDR2 SYGVNS. Between the trimmed V and J ends, which lost 4 bases and 3 bases, there was a span of 5 bases. The CDR3 loop spans 12 amino acids. CDR3 DNA: TGTGCCAGCAGTGGTCGGACAGATACGCAGTATTTT. Protein product: CASSGRTDTQYF.

The rearrangement uses TRBV7-2 and TRBJ2-7; 14 bases fit TRBD2. CDR3 length: 16 residues. With 5 bases clipped from V and 5 bases from J, the junction kept 8 bases outside the gene matches. Germline values: CDR1 SGHTA, CDR2 FQGNSA. The CDR3 protein is CASSPRTSGGRHEQYF. The DNA of the CDR3 is TGTGCCAGCAGCCCCCGGACTAGCGGGGGGCGCCACGAGCAGTACTTC.

The gene calls are TRBV7-2 and TRBJ1-4; no reliable D call. Trimming shortened V by 5 bases and J by 4 bases, and 14 bases separated the two germline ends. Looked up from germline, CDR1 is SGHTA and CDR2 is FQGNSA. There are 15 residues in the CDR3. The CDR3 DNA is TGTGCCAGCAGCCGGTCGGGCGTGAATAATGAAAAACTGTTTTTT. Translating gives CASSRSGVNNEKLFF. Variable domain in full (rest from reference TRBV7-2 and TRBJ1-4): GAGVSQSPSNKVTEKGKDVELRCDPISGHTALYWYRQSLGQGLEFLIYFQGNSAPDKSGLPSDRFSAERTGGSVSTLTIQRTQQEDSAVYLCASSRSGVNNEKLFFGSGTQLSVL.

The chain combines TRBV7-9 with TRBJ2-1; no definite D call. Trimming stripped 1 base from V and 7 bases from J, with 8 bases between. There are 13 residues in the CDR3. Germline CDR1 is SEHNR and CDR2 is FQNEAQ (reference sequence). The CDR3 loop is CASSLGLANEQFF. The CDR3 nucleotides are TGTGCCAGCAGCTTAGGTTTGGCAAATGAGCAGTTCTTC.

V and J are TRBV7-9 and TRBJ2-1, with 8 nucleotides matching TRBD1. V shed 5 bases and J 5 bases; nucleotides not matched to a gene: 8. Germline V gene lookup returns CDR1 SEHNR and CDR2 FQNEAQ (reference sequence). The CDR3 extends over 15 amino acids. Here the CDR3 DNA reads TGTGCCAGCAGCCCCGGACAGGGATTCAACAATGAGCAGTTCTTC. It yields the protein CASSPGQGFNNEQFF.

The chain employs TRBV7-2 and TRBJ2-7; maybe TRBD1 (5 bases). The ends were cut back, 7 bases at V and 4 bases at J, with 23 bases in the middle. CDR3 size: 16 residues. Germline V CDR1 and CDR2: SGHTA, FQGNSA. The CDR3 nucleotides are TGTGCCAGCACCCTTCAAGGAAGGGGTGTCGAATACGAGCAGTACTTC. Translation gives CASTLQGRGVEYEQYF. Based on the CDR3 plus reference TRBV7-2 and TRBJ2-7, the full variable domain is GAGVSQSPSNKVTEKGKDVELRCDPISGHTALYWYRQSLGQGLEFLIYFQGNSAPDKSGLPSDRFSAERTGGSVSTLTIQRTQQEDSAVYLCASTLQGRGVEYEQYFGPGTRLTVT.

The CDR3 DNA reads TGTGCCAGCAGCTTAAACATCATGGGGACCTTAGATACGCAGTATTTT. The encoded protein is CASSLNIMGTLDTQYF. This chain joins TRBV7-2 and TRBJ2-3, with D tentatively TRBD1 or TRBD2 (5 bases each). The CDR3 runs 16 residues. Germline-derived CDR1 and CDR2 are SGHTA and FQGNSA. Trimming took off 2 bases at V and 5 bases at J, with 17 bases between the two ends.

V gene TRBV5-1 combines with J gene TRBJ1-2; D unresolved. Between the trimmed V and J ends, which lost 4 bases and 1 base, there was a span of 11 bases. Germline V gene sequence: CDR1 SGHRS, CDR2 YFSETQ. The CDR3 has 14 residues. The CDR3 nucleotides are TGCGCCAGCAGCCGCCTGGGCGGTAACTATGGCTACACCTTC. The encoded protein is CASSRLGGNYGYTF.

J is TRBJ2-6 and V is TRBV10-3, with D perhaps assigned TRBD1 or TRBD2 (5 bases each). Germline V gives CDR1 ENHRY, CDR2 SYGVKD. Trimming removed 3 bases at V and 4 bases at J, with 10 bases between. CDR3 length equals 15 residues. In nucleotides, the CDR3 is TGTGCCATCAGTGAAGTGGGGACCGGGGCCAACGTCCTGACTTTC. Translating it yields CAISEVGTGANVLTF.

The CDR3 bases are TGTGCCACCAGCAGGGATAACTATGGCTACACCTTC. Protein: CATSRDNYGYTF. This chain connects TRBV15 to TRBJ1-2, with D hard to call. V shed 3 bases and J shed 1 base, with 3 bases lying between them. The length of the CDR3 is 12 residues. CDR1 is LNHNV and CDR2 is YYDKDF in the germline V gene (reference sequence).

The J gene is TRBJ2-3, the V gene TRBV29-1, with 10 bases lining up with TRBD2. The V gene's germline CDR1 is SQVTM and CDR2 ANQGSEA. With 5 bases clipped from V and 5 bases from J, the junction kept 4 bases outside the gene matches. The CDR3 consists of 13 residues. CDR3: CSVKAGGGDTQYF. CDR3 nucleotide sequence: TGCAGCGTTAAAGCGGGGGGGGGAGATACGCAGTATTTT.

This clone occurred once. This chain uses TRBV7-2 with TRBJ2-5; 9 bases are a match to TRBD1. With 1 base clipped from V and 6 bases from J, the junction kept 6 bases outside the gene matches. The CDR3 is made up of 15 amino acids. Germline V lookup: CDR1 SGHTA, CDR2 FQGNSA. The CDR3 reads CASSLVTGGAKTQYF. The CDR3 region has the DNA TGTGCCAGCAGCTTAGTAACAGGGGGCGCGAAGACCCAGTACTTC.

The chain links TRBV29-1 to TRBJ2-7, with D uncertain. The ends were cut back, 7 bases at V and 3 bases at J, with 10 bases in the middle. Germline assignment: CDR1 SQVTM and CDR2 ANQGSEA. The CDR3 contains 11 residues. The CDR3 region has the DNA TGCAGCGGGGTGGACGGCTACGAGCAGTACTTC. This translates into CSGVDGYEQYF.

This chain uses TRBV7-2 with TRBJ1-2; D unclear. Germline CDR1 is SGHTA and CDR2 is FQGNSA. CDR3 size: 14 residues. V gave up 5 bases and J gave up 2 bases, with 12 bases separating them. The CDR3 protein is CASSPSVINYGYTF. CDR3 DNA: TGTGCCAGCAGCCCGAGCGTTATCAACTATGGCTACACCTTC.

The V and J genes are TRBV5-1 and TRBJ2-3; TRBD2 matches 12 bases. With V trimmed by 4 bases and J by 4 bases, 4 bases remained unmatched. Germline CDR1 reads SGHRS; CDR2 reads YFSETQ. This CDR3 comprises 15 residues. CDR3 sequence: CASSPSGGAADTQYF. In DNA, the CDR3 is TGCGCCAGCAGCCCTAGCGGGGGGGCCGCAGATACGCAGTATTTT.

The chain employs TRBV7-2 and TRBJ2-3; no clear D gene. V was shortened by 1 base and J by 2 bases, with 7 bases between the two germline ends. CDR1 SGHTA and CDR2 FQGNSA come from the germline V gene. The CDR3 runs to 14 residues. The CDR3: CASSLGFNTDTQYF. In DNA form, the CDR3 reads TGTGCCAGCAGCTTAGGATTCAACACAGATACGCAGTATTTT.

The rearrangement uses TRBV19 and TRBJ2-1; no definite D call. Trimming stripped 7 bases from V and 7 bases from J, with 23 bases between. The V gene's germline CDR1 is LNHDA and CDR2 SQIVND (reference sequence). There are 16 residues in the CDR3. The CDR3 nucleotides are TGTGCCAGTACACCCCACTCTGGGCCTATCGGGAATGAGCAGTTCTTC. This sequence encodes CASTPHSGPIGNEQFF.

This chain connects TRBV27 to TRBJ2-2, with D unclear. CDR3 length: 17 amino acids. Germline V gene sequence: CDR1 MNHEY, CDR2 SMNVEV (reference sequence). Trimming stripped 2 bases from V and 0 bases from J, with 13 bases between. The chain's CDR3 is CASSLILPYSNTGELFF. CDR3 bases: TGTGCCAGCAGTTTAATCCTCCCCTACTCGAACACCGGGGAGCTGTTTTTT.

The chain is built from TRBV5-4 and TRBJ2-7; D gene ambiguous. The CDR3 covers 13 residues. Germline values: CDR1 SGHNT, CDR2 YYREEE (reference sequence). Trimming left V 0 bases short and J 5 bases short, with 9 bases between. This chain's CDR3 is CASSLESSHEQYF. The DNA for the CDR3 is TGTGCCAGCAGCTTGGAGTCCAGTCACGAGCAGTACTTC.

V gene TRBV28 combines with J gene TRBJ2-2; 9 bases are shared with TRBD1. After removal of 5 bases from V and 3 bases from J, the junction contained 7 bases not matched to a gene. The CDR3 length is 16 residues. Germline loops: CDR1 MDHEN, CDR2 SYDVKM. The CDR3 loop reads CASSKLGQGYTGELFF. In nucleotides, the CDR3 is TGTGCCAGCAGTAAACTCGGACAGGGGTACACCGGGGAGCTGTTTTTT.

The chain is built from TRBV5-1 and TRBJ1-2, with 7 bases lining up with TRBD1. The CDR3 length is 15 residues. J gave up 4 bases and V 4 bases, and 10 bases lay outside the gene matches. CDR1 is SGHRS, CDR2 YFSETQ, per germline. The CDR3 loop is CASSEDRATIYGYTF. The CDR3 DNA sequence: TGCGCCAGCAGCGAAGACAGGGCAACAATCTATGGCTACACCTTC.

The genes are TRBV5-4 and TRBJ2-5; D is ambiguous. Deletions cut 4 bases from V and 5 bases from J, with 15 bases between. The CDR3 runs to 14 residues. Germline V gene lookup returns CDR1 SGHNT and CDR2 YYREEE (reference sequence). This chain's CDR3 is CASSQTTAGETQYF. The CDR3 DNA reads TGTGCCAGCAGCCAGACCACGGCTGGTGAGACCCAGTACTTC.

The rearrangement joins TRBV28 to TRBJ2-7; 10 nucleotides line up with TRBD2. CDR1 and CDR2 (germline): MDHEN, SYDVKM. V shed 5 bases, J shed 5 bases, and the junction held 9 bases outside the gene matches. The CDR3 contains 15 residues. CDR3: CASSPLPGLADEQYF. DNA of the CDR3: TGTGCCAGCAGTCCACTCCCCGGACTAGCGGACGAGCAGTACTTC.

This chain connects TRBV18 to TRBJ2-1, with D maybe TRBD1 (6 bases). Germline values: CDR1 KGHSH, CDR2 LQKENI. The CDR3 extends over 15 amino acids. The V gene lost 3 bases and the J gene lost 3 bases, with 12 bases spanning the gap. CDR3 sequence reads: CASSPQDRNYNEQFF. Written as DNA, the CDR3 is TGTGCCAGCTCACCCCAAGACAGGAACTACAATGAGCAGTTCTTC.

The rearrangement joins TRBV7-2 to TRBJ2-7; perhaps TRBD2 as D (6 bases). Per the germline V gene, CDR1 is SGHTA and CDR2 is FQGNSA. The CDR3 covers 18 residues. V lost 2 bases and J lost 6, with 26 bases in between. Here the CDR3 DNA reads TGTGCCAGCAGCTTAAGGCCTAGTGGACTATTGAAACTGGGCGAGCAGTACTTC. The encoded protein is CASSLRPSGLLKLGEQYF.

V and J are TRBV4-1 and TRBJ1-2; maybe TRBD1 (6 bases). CDR3 length: 13 amino acids. CDR1 and CDR2 from the germline V gene are MGHRA and YSYEKL. V was cut by 0 bases and J by 5 bases, with 7 bases left in between. CDR3 region: CASSQDRGYGYTF. The CDR3 region has the DNA TGCGCCAGCAGCCAAGACAGGGGTTATGGCTACACCTTC.

V and J are TRBV6-6 and TRBJ2-3, with 8 positions matching TRBD2. This CDR3 comprises 15 residues. The V gene end was trimmed by 5 bases and the J gene end by 6 bases; junction bases not matched to a gene: 10. Germline V gene lookup returns CDR1 MNHNY and CDR2 SVGAGI (reference sequence). The CDR3 nucleotides are TGTGCCAGCAGTGCCTATGGGGCGGGGGGCGATACGCAGTATTTT. This gives the protein CASSAYGAGGDTQYF.

The chain recombines TRBV11-2 with TRBJ2-5; weak D call: TRBD2 (6 bases). Deletions cut 8 bases from V and 5 bases from J, with 15 bases between. Looked up from germline, CDR1 is SGHAT and CDR2 is FQNNGV. This CDR3 contains 13 residues. The CDR3 nucleotides are TGTGCCAGCGACTCGTACGGGAGCGAGACCCAGTACTTC. It yields the protein CASDSYGSETQYF.

The gene calls are TRBV5-1 and TRBJ2-5; D may be TRBD2 (5 bases). There are 15 residues in the CDR3. V lost 6 bases and J 3 bases, leaving 18 bases between the germline ends. Germline CDR1 SGHRS, CDR2 YFSETQ. The CDR3 loop reads CASTLGVLGEETQYF. The CDR3 DNA sequence: TGCGCCAGCACCCTTGGGGTACTGGGAGAAGAGACCCAGTACTTC.